These 30 T cell receptor beta chains originate from one sample sequenced in a study of blood T cell repertoires in COVID-19. TCRdb's copy holds only in-frame clones and misses some; the assay was immunoSEQ multiplex PCR. Of some 300,000 clones detected, 85% to 90% appear once; the ten largest clones hold about 9.4%. Sequencing was performed on PBMCs or T cells enriched from blood (not recorded which). These receptors originate from a woman between 25 and 40 years old who had recovered from COVID-19.

This chain links TRBV24-1 with TRBJ1-1; D is uncertain. The CDR3 is made up of 12 amino acids. V lost 6 bases, J lost 5 bases, and 9 bases lay in between. Germline V gene data show CDR1 as KGHDR and CDR2 as SFDVKD. This chain's CDR3 is CATSKRGTEAFF. The CDR3 nucleotides read TGTGCCACCAGTAAGAGAGGGACTGAAGCTTTCTTT.

The J gene is TRBJ2-2, the V gene TRBV28, with 8 bases identical to TRBD1. J was trimmed by 5 bases and V by 1 base; bases with no gene match: 3. Germline CDR1 is MDHEN and CDR2 is SYDVKM. This CDR3 comprises 15 residues. CDR3 loop: CASSLSTGGTGELFF. The CDR3 bases are TGTGCCAGCAGTTTATCAACAGGGGGTACCGGGGAGCTGTTTTTT.

The genes are TRBV5-4 and TRBJ2-2, with 10 nucleotides matching TRBD1. The CDR3 has 15 residues. The V segment lost 4 bases and the J segment 7 bases; nucleotides outside the gene matches: 7. Germline V lookup: CDR1 SGHNT, CDR2 YYREEE (reference sequence). The CDR3 bases are TGTGCCAGCAGCCCCGGACAGGGGGAATTCGGGGAGCTGTTTTTT. Amino acid sequence: CASSPGQGEFGELFF.

The V call is TRBV19, the J call TRBJ1-3, with D possibly being TRBD1 (5 bases). The CDR3 length is 16 residues. The V and J ends lost 5 bases and 0 bases respectively, with 14 bases between them. Germline V gives CDR1 LNHDA, CDR2 SQIVND (reference sequence). This CDR3 reads CASSFPFDSSGNTIYF. Here the CDR3 DNA reads TGTGCCAGTAGTTTCCCCTTCGACAGCTCTGGAAACACCATATATTTT. The full variable domain, in which reference TRBV19 and TRBJ1-3 provide the parts outside the CDR3, is DGGITQSPKYLFRKEGQNVTLSCEQNLNHDAMYWYRQDPGQGLRLIYYSQIVNDFQKGDIAEGYSVSREKKESFPLTVTSAQKNPTAFYLCASSFPFDSSGNTIYFGEGSWLTVV.

V is TRBV27 and J is TRBJ2-1, with D unresolved. V dropped 1 base and J dropped 2 bases, with 9 bases sitting between them. CDR1 is MNHEY and CDR2 is SMNVEV in the germline V gene (reference sequence). The CDR3 covers 15 residues. The CDR3 sequence: CASSLWAGTYNEQFF. The CDR3 coding sequence is TGTGCCAGCAGTTTATGGGCAGGAACCTACAATGAGCAGTTCTTC.

The CDR3 nucleotides read TGTGCCAGCAGCCAGGGGGGGTATAGCAATCAGCCCCAGCATTTT. It encodes CASSQGGYSNQPQHF. The J gene is TRBJ1-5, the V gene TRBV3-1 (or the pseudogene TRBV3-2); tentative D call: TRBD1 (5 bases). The germline CDR1 and CDR2 sequences are LGHDT and YNNKEL (reference sequence). V gave up 3 bases and J gave up 0 bases, with 9 bases separating them. The CDR3 covers 15 residues.

The chain recombines TRBV19 with TRBJ1-1; 10 bases line up with TRBD1. The CDR3 has 17 residues. The germline V gene has CDR1 LNHDA and CDR2 SQIVND (reference sequence). J gave up 0 bases and V 4 bases, and 8 bases lay outside the gene matches. The CDR3 loop is CASSTPYGQGVNTEAFF. CDR3 DNA: TGTGCCAGTAGTACTCCCTATGGACAGGGGGTGAACACTGAAGCTTTCTTT.

This sequence joins TRBV5-1 and TRBJ2-1; TRBD2 aligns across 8 bases. The CDR3 runs to 16 residues. The V gene end was trimmed by 4 bases and the J gene end by 0 bases; junction bases not matched to a gene: 6. Germline loops: CDR1 SGHRS, CDR2 YFSETQ. CDR3 coding DNA: TGCGCCAGCAGCGGCGGGGGGCTTATCTCCTACAATGAGCAGTTCTTC. Encoded protein: CASSGGGLISYNEQFF.

This chain uses TRBV16 with TRBJ1-2; D is undetermined. V was shortened by 0 bases and J by 1 base, with 12 bases between the two germline ends. Germline CDR1 KGHSY, CDR2 FQNENV. The CDR3 consists of 16 residues. Written as DNA, the CDR3 is TGTGCCAGCAGCCAATCTGAAACAGTCCTTAACTATGGCTACACCTTC. Protein sequence: CASSQSETVLNYGYTF. Supplemented by reference TRBV16 and TRBJ1-2, the full variable domain reads GEEVAQTPKHLVRGEGQKAKLYCAPIKGHSYVFWYQQVLKNEFKFLISFQNENVFDETGMPKERFSAKCLPNSPCSLEIQATKLEDSAVYFCASSQSETVLNYGYTFGSGTRLTVV.

V is TRBV28 and J is TRBJ1-2; D remains ambiguous. This CDR3 comprises 14 residues. Germline V gives CDR1 MDHEN, CDR2 SYDVKM. The ends were cut back, 8 bases at V and 5 bases at J, with 18 bases in the middle. The CDR3 here is CASGLPGLFYGYTF. CDR3 bases: TGTGCCAGCGGACTGCCGGGCCTCTTTTATGGCTACACCTTC.

This clone appeared a few times. This sequence joins TRBV5-1 and TRBJ1-1; D is undetermined. The V gene's germline CDR1 is SGHRS and CDR2 YFSETQ. V lost 0 bases, J lost 4 bases, and 13 bases lay in between. The CDR3 has 15 residues. CDR3 sequence reads: CASSLDPRGITEAFF. CDR3 DNA: TGCGCCAGCAGCTTGGACCCCCGAGGAATCACTGAAGCTTTCTTT.

The chain recombines TRBV2 with TRBJ2-5; weak D call: TRBD1 (5 bases). Germline V gene data show CDR1 as SNHLY and CDR2 as FYNNEI. V was shortened by 7 bases and J by 9 bases, with 15 bases between the two germline ends. The CDR3 is 12 amino acids. The CDR3 protein is CASNLQESAQYF. CDR3 bases: TGTGCCAGCAATTTACAGGAGTCGGCCCAGTACTTC.

The V gene is TRBV6-5, the J gene TRBJ2-1; TRBD1 matches at 9 bases. The V gene's germline CDR1 is MNHEY and CDR2 SVGAGI. There are 15 residues in the CDR3. The junction had 4 bases not matched to a gene; V was cut back by 6 bases and J by 1 base. The CDR3 is CASSNGQGSYNEQFF. The CDR3 coding sequence is TGTGCCAGCAGCAATGGACAGGGGTCCTACAATGAGCAGTTCTTC.

This clone was counted a few times. The chain combines TRBV6-5 with TRBJ2-2; D gene uncertain. This CDR3 is 15 amino acids long. The ends were cut back, 11 bases at V and 3 bases at J, with 19 bases in the middle. Germline lookup yields CDR1 MNHEY and CDR2 SVGAGI. In DNA, the CDR3 is TGTGCCGCCCACTACGGAGTCTCAGACACCGGGGAGCTGTTTTTT. Translation gives CAAHYGVSDTGELFF.

The chain carries TRBV3-1 (or the pseudogene TRBV3-2) and TRBJ1-2; D unclear. This CDR3 contains 14 residues. V lost 0 bases and J lost 4, with 9 bases in between. Germline lookup yields CDR1 LGHDT and CDR2 YNNKEL (reference sequence). CDR3 region: CASSQELGSYGYTF. In DNA, the CDR3 is TGTGCCAGCAGCCAAGAGCTAGGTAGCTATGGCTACACCTTC.

This clone was counted a few times. This rearrangement joins TRBV7-3 to TRBJ1-2, with D maybe TRBD1 (5 bases). CDR1 SGHTA and CDR2 FQGTGA come from the germline V gene. The CDR3 loop spans 15 amino acids. V was pared by 5 bases and J by 7 bases, with 20 bases between. The CDR3 bases are TGTGCCAGCAGCCCTCGGGGAGCGGGGCCAACTGGCTACACCTTC. Encoded protein: CASSPRGAGPTGYTF. Combining the CDR3 with reference TRBV7-3 and TRBJ1-2 gives the whole variable domain GAGVSQTPSNKVTEKGKYVELRCDPISGHTALYWYRQSLGQGPEFLIYFQGTGAADDSGLPNDRFFAVRPEGSVSTLKIQRTERGDSAVYLCASSPRGAGPTGYTFGSGTRLTVV.

The genes are TRBV6-6 and TRBJ1-3; 8 positions match TRBD1. V lost 6 bases and J lost 4; bases outside the gene matches: 5. CDR1 and CDR2 from the germline V gene are MNHNY and SVGAGI (reference sequence). The CDR3 loop spans 14 amino acids. CDR3 region: CASRDRVSGNTIYF. Here the CDR3 DNA reads TGTGCCAGCAGGGACAGGGTCAGCGGAAACACCATATATTTT.

The count of this clone is one. V gene TRBV7-2 combines with J gene TRBJ2-7; D possibly corresponds to TRBD1 (5 bases). V gave up 7 bases and J gave up 1 base, with 14 bases separating them. CDR3 size: 14 residues. Germline CDR1 is SGHTA and CDR2 is FQGNSA. The DNA for the CDR3 is TGTGCCAGCATTTCCGACAGTAATTCCTACGAGCAGTACTTC. Its protein product is CASISDSNSYEQYF. The complete variable domain, with remaining parts taken from reference TRBV7-2 and TRBJ2-7, reads GAGVSQSPSNKVTEKGKDVELRCDPISGHTALYWYRQSLGQGLEFLIYFQGNSAPDKSGLPSDRFSAERTGGSVSTLTIQRTQQEDSAVYLCASISDSNSYEQYFGPGTRLTVT.

The chain recombines TRBV10-3 with TRBJ1-1; D not resolved. V dropped 2 bases and J dropped 0 bases, with 7 bases sitting between them. The V gene's germline CDR1 is ENHRY and CDR2 SYGVKD. The CDR3 length is 14 residues. CDR3 nucleotide sequence: TGTGCCATCAGTGAGGGGCAGTTGAACACTGAAGCTTTCTTT. The encoded protein is CAISEGQLNTEAFF.

The rearrangement uses TRBV28 and TRBJ1-2, with a tentative D call TRBD1 (6 bases). The germline V gene encodes CDR1 MDHEN and CDR2 SYDVKM. CDR3 length equals 13 residues. V lost 4 bases, J lost 4 bases, and 10 bases lay in between. The CDR3: CASSSRTAYGYTF. As DNA, the CDR3 is TGTGCCAGCAGTTCACGGACAGCCTATGGCTACACCTTC.

This chain links TRBV7-2 with TRBJ1-5; maybe TRBD1 (5 bases). This CDR3 comprises 15 residues. V was trimmed by 5 bases and J by 5 bases, leaving 16 bases between them. The germline V gene encodes CDR1 SGHTA and CDR2 FQGNSA. The CDR3 DNA reads as TGTGCCAGCAGCCTAGTACCTGGGGCGTATCAGCCCCAGCATTTT. Translation gives CASSLVPGAYQPQHF.

The chain couples TRBV11-3 to TRBJ1-5; 10 nucleotides line up with TRBD1. CDR3 size: 20 residues. Germline CDR1 SGHNT, CDR2 YENEEA. After removal of 0 bases from V and 0 bases from J, the junction contained 11 bases not matched to a gene. The CDR3 DNA follows: TGTGCCAGCAGCTTAGATGGGACCGGGACAGGGGCTTATAGCAATCAGCCCCAGCATTTT. Translation gives CASSLDGTGTGAYSNQPQHF. The variable domain in full, with the rest retrieved from reference TRBV11-3 and TRBJ1-5, is EAGVVQSPRYKIIEKKQPVAFWCNPISGHNTLYWYLQNLGQGPELLIRYENEEAVDDSQLPKDRFSAERLKGVDSTLKIQPAELGDSAVYLCASSLDGTGTGAYSNQPQHFGDGTRLSIL.

V and J are TRBV29-1 and TRBJ1-1; D is ambiguous. This CDR3 comprises 13 residues. The germline gives CDR1 SQVTM, CDR2 ANQGSEA. V was clipped by 5 bases and J by 1 base, with 11 bases between them. Here the CDR3 reads CSVRLERNTEAFF. In nucleotides, the CDR3 is TGCAGCGTTCGCTTAGAACGGAACACTGAAGCTTTCTTT.

The chain couples TRBV5-1 to TRBJ2-3, with 9 positions matching TRBD2. The CDR3 consists of 16 residues. V lost 2 bases, J lost 5 bases, and 9 bases stayed unmatched. Germline V lookup: CDR1 SGHRS, CDR2 YFSETQ. The CDR3 nucleotides are TGCGCCAGCAGCTTATTAGCGGGAGAGGGCTTAGATACGCAGTATTTT. Its protein is CASSLLAGEGLDTQYF.

V is TRBV6-1 and J is TRBJ2-3; D is ambiguous. The V end lost 3 bases, the J end lost 0 bases, and 10 bases lay between the germline ends. The length of the CDR3 is 15 residues. Per germline, CDR1 MNHNS and CDR2 SASEGT. The CDR3 bases are TGTGCCAGCAGTGACCCTAGTTGGAGCACAGATACGCAGTATTTT. This translates into CASSDPSWSTDTQYF.

The CDR3 bases are TGTGCCAGTAGTGCGACAGGGCCCTACAATGAGCAGTTCTTC. It is translated as CASSATGPYNEQFF. This sequence joins TRBV19 and TRBJ2-1; TRBD1 agrees at 7 bases. CDR1 and CDR2 (germline): LNHDA, SQIVND (reference sequence). V gave up 5 bases and J gave up 2 bases; unmatched junction bases: 3. CDR3 length: 14 amino acids.

V gene TRBV11-3 combines with J gene TRBJ2-2; 7 nucleotides match TRBD1. The trim removed 3 bases at V and 2 bases at J, leaving 3 bases unmatched. CDR3 length equals 15 residues. The germline V gene encodes CDR1 SGHNT and CDR2 YENEEA. This CDR3 is CASSLGQTNTGELFF. In nucleotides, the CDR3 is TGTGCCAGCAGCTTGGGACAGACAAACACCGGGGAGCTGTTTTTT.

This rearrangement joins TRBV7-6 to TRBJ1-1; 9 bases match TRBD1. V trimming: 4 bases; J trimming: 0 bases; junction bases outside the gene matches: 3. The CDR3 length is 15 residues. Looked up from germline, CDR1 is SGHVS and CDR2 is FNYEAQ. This CDR3 is CASSWTGELNTEAFF. The CDR3 bases are TGTGCCAGCAGCTGGACAGGGGAATTGAACACTGAAGCTTTCTTT.

This clone was seen only a few times. The chain combines TRBV5-4 with TRBJ2-2; 14 nucleotides match TRBD2. CDR1 SGHNT and CDR2 YYREEE come from the germline V gene (reference sequence). V lost 3 bases to trimming and J lost 4 bases; unmatched junction nucleotides: 2. The CDR3 is 16 amino acids. In DNA form, the CDR3 reads TGTGCCAGCAGCTGGGGACTAGCGGGAGCCACCGGGGAGCTGTTTTTT. It codes for CASSWGLAGATGELFF.

The chain carries TRBV5-1 and TRBJ1-2, with a tentative D call TRBD1 (5 bases). This CDR3 comprises 12 residues. Between the trimmed V and J ends, which lost 4 bases and 8 bases, there was a span of 12 bases. The germline CDR1 and CDR2 sequences are SGHRS and YFSETQ. This CDR3 reads CASSLGRQGYTF. The CDR3 bases are TGCGCCAGCAGCCTGGGACGACAGGGCTACACCTTC.